The 4 T cell receptor beta chains listed next were all sequenced from one sample in a study of blood T cells in healthy people across ages. Using a J-beta primer mix together with a sample-barcoded 5' primer, a second PCR was run for roughly 7 to 12 cycles. TCRdb re-called the 5' RACE reads through MiXCR, storing one row per CDR3 protein. This sample has 1,800,000 or so distinct CDR3 sequences; about 39% occur once, and the top ten carry around 23%. The sample consisted of blood. The receptor source for this set is a human donor in good health.

The chain couples TRBV13 to TRBJ2-7; 7 bases map to TRBD2. This CDR3 is 16 amino acids long. With V trimmed by 5 bases and J by 3 bases, 13 bases remained unmatched. Looked up from germline, CDR1 is PRHDT and CDR2 is FYEKMQ (reference sequence). The CDR3 region has the DNA TGTGCCAGCAGCCGCCTTGGCCGTGGGGGGGACTACGAGCAGTACTTC. The encoded protein is CASSRLGRGGDYEQYF.

This clonotype was seen a few times. The chain has TRBV7-9 and TRBJ1-1; D is undetermined. This CDR3 contains 12 residues. Germline values: CDR1 SEHNR, CDR2 FQNEAQ (reference sequence). The germline V and J ends were trimmed by 6 bases and 5 bases, with 10 bases remaining between them. The CDR3 DNA reads TGTGCCAGCAGTTTCGGGAGTACTGAAGCTTTCTTT. It translates to CASSFGSTEAFF.

This clonotype has just a few counts. This rearrangement joins TRBV9 to TRBJ1-2; no reliable D call. The length of the CDR3 is 15 residues. Germline V gene data show CDR1 as SGDLS and CDR2 as YYNGEE. Deletions cut 0 bases from V and 3 bases from J, with 12 bases between. The CDR3 DNA follows: TGTGCCAGCAGCGTAGGCCCAGGAAGCTACTATGGCTACACCTTC. It yields the protein CASSVGPGSYYGYTF.

The count of this clonotype is one. The chain combines TRBV2 with TRBJ1-6; D remains ambiguous. The CDR3 consists of 16 residues. Germline CDR1 reads SNHLY; CDR2 reads FYNNEI. The ends were cut back, 0 bases at V and 14 bases at J, with 20 bases in the middle. For the CDR3, the DNA is TGTGCCAGCAGTGAAGCGGCCAGACGCGTTTATGAGGCCCTCCACTTT. It translates to CASSEAARRVYEALHF.